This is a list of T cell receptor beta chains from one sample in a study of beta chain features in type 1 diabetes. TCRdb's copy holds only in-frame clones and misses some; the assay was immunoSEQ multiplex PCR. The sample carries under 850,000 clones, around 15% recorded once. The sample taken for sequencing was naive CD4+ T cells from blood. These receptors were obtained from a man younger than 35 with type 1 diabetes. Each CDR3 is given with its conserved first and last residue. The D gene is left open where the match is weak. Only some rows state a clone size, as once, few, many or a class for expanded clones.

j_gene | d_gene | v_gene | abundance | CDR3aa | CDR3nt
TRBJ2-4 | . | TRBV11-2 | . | CASSSQGLENIQYF | TGTGCCAGCAGCTCACAGGGTCTTGAAAACATTCAGTACTTC
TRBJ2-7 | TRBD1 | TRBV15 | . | CATSVRDSNYEQYF | TGTGCCACCAGCGTACGGGACAGCAACTACGAGCAGTACTTC
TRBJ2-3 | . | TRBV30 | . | CAWSVLTDTQYF | TGTGCCTGGAGTGTTTTGACAGATACGCAGTATTTT
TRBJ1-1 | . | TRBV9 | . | CASSVEVTDTEAFF | TGTGCCAGCAGCGTAGAAGTGACGGACACTGAAGCTTTCTTT
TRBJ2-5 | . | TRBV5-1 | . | CASSSRPEETQYF | TGCGCCAGCAGCTCTAGACCCGAAGAGACCCAGTACTTC
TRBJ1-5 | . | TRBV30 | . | CAWSVQGVGNQPQHF | TGTGCCTGGAGTGTTCAGGGTGTCGGCAATCAGCCCCAGCATTTT
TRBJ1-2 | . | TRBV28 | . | CASSPFGTAHWDYGYTF | TGTGCCAGCAGTCCGTTCGGGACGGCACACTGGGACTATGGCTACACCTTC
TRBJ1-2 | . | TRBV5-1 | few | CASSLDSGRGYTF | TGCGCCAGCAGCTTGGATTCAGGGCGCGGCTACACCTTC
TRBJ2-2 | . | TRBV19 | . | CASAVANTGELFF | TGTGCCAGTGCTGTAGCGAACACCGGGGAGCTGTTTTTT
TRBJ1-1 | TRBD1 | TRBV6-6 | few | CASNRDRGPPLF | TGTGCCAGCAACCGGGACAGGGGGCCCCCTCTCTTT
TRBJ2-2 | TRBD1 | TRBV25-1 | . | CASSESGRGSGGELFF | TGTGCCAGCAGTGAATCAGGCAGGGGGTCTGGCGGGGAGCTGTTTTTT
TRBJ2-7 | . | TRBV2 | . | CASSEAQGLEQYF | TGTGCCAGCAGTGAAGCGCAGGGTCTCGAGCAGTACTTC
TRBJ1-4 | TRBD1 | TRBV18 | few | CASSPGTGGHEKLFF | TGTGCCAGCTCACCCGGGACAGGGGGCCATGAAAAACTGTTTTTT
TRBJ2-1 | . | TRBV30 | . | CAWGGPSWNEQFF | TGTGCCTGGGGGGGACCCAGTTGGAATGAGCAGTTCTTC
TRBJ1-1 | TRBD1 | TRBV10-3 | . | CAISEGGQGAEAFF | TGTGCCATCAGTGAGGGGGGACAGGGGGCTGAAGCTTTCTTT
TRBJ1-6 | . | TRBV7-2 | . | CASSSRDLYSPLHF | TGTGCCAGCAGCTCCCGGGACTTGTATTCACCCCTCCACTTT
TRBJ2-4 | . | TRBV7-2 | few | CASSLSGLKNIQYF | TGTGCCAGCAGCTTGTCAGGGCTGAAAAACATTCAGTACTTC
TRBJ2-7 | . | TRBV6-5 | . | CASSYLREQYF | TGTGCCAGCAGTTACCTCAGAGAGCAGTACTTC
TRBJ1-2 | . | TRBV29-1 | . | CSVEVVWGGLTNYGYTF | TGCAGCGTTGAAGTAGTGTGGGGAGGACTAACTAACTATGGCTACACCTTC
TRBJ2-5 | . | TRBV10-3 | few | CAISESGVETQYF | TGTGCCATCAGTGAGTCAGGGGTTGAGACCCAGTACTTC
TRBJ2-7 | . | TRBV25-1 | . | CASREDSDYEQYF | TGTGCCAGCAGAGAGGACAGCGACTACGAGCAGTACTTC
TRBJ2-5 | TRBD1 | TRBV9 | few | CASSAGQAEETQYF | TGTGCCAGCAGCGCGGGACAGGCTGAAGAGACCCAGTACTTC
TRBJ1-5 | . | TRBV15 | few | CATSRVSQPQHF | TGTGCCACCAGCAGAGTCAGTCAGCCCCAGCATTTT
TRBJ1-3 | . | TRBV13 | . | CASSLLGSGNTIYF | TGTGCCAGCAGCTTATTGGGGTCTGGAAACACCATATATTTT